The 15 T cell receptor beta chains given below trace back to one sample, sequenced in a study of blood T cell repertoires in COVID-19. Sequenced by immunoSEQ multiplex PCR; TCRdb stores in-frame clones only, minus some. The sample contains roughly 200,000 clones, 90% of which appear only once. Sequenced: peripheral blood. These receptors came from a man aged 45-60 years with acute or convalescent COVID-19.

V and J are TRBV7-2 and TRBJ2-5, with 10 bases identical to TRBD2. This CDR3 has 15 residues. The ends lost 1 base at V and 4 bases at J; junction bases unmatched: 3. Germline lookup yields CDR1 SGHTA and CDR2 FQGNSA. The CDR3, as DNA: TGTGCCAGCAGCTTAGTCGGGACTAGCGTAGAGACCCAGTACTTC. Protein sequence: CASSLVGTSVETQYF. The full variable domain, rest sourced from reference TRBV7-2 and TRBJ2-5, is GAGVSQSPSNKVTEKGKDVELRCDPISGHTALYWYRQSLGQGLEFLIYFQGNSAPDKSGLPSDRFSAERTGGSVSTLTIQRTQQEDSAVYLCASSLVGTSVETQYFGPGTRLLVL.

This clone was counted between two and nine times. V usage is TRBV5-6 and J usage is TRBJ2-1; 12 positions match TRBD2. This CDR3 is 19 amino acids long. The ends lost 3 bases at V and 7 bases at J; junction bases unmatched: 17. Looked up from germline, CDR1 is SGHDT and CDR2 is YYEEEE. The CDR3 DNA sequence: TGTGCCAGCAGCTCAAAGACTAGCGGGAGAGCCAACCTTTGGAATGAGCAGTTCTTC. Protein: CASSSKTSGRANLWNEQFF.

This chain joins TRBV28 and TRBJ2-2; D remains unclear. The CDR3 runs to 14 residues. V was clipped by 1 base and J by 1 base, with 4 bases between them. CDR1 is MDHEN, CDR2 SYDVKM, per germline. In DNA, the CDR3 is TGTGCCAGCAGTTTATTCCGGAACACCGGGGAGCTGTTTTTT. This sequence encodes CASSLFRNTGELFF.

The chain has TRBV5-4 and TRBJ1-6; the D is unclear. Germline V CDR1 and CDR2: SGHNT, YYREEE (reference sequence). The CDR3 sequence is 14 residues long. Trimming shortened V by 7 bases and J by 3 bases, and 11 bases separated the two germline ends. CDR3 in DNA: TGTGCCAGCCGGCCGGGGAACTATAATTCACCCCTCCACTTT. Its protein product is CASRPGNYNSPLHF. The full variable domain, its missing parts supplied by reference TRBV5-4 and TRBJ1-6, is ETGVTQSPTHLIKTRGQQVTLRCSSQSGHNTVSWYQQALGQGPQFIFQYYREEENGRGNFPPRFSGLQFPNYSSELNVNALELDDSALYLCASRPGNYNSPLHFGNGTRLTVT.

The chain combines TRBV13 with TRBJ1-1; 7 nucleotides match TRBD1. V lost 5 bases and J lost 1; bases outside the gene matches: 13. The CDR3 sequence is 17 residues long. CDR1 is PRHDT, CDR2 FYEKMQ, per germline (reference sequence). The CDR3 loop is CASSRTGQGRRNTEAFF. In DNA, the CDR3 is TGTGCCAGCAGCCGGACAGGCCAAGGACGAAGGAACACTGAAGCTTTCTTT.

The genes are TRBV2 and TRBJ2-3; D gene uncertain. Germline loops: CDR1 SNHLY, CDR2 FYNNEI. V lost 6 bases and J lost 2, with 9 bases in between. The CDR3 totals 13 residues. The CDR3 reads CASRVTTTDTQYF. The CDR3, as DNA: TGTGCCAGCAGGGTAACAACCACAGATACGCAGTATTTT.

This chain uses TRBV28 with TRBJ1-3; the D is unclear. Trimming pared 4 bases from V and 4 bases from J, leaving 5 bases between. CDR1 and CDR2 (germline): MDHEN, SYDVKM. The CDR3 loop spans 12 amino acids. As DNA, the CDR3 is TGTGCCAGCAGTTCCTTGGGAAACACCATATATTTT. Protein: CASSSLGNTIYF.

DNA of the CDR3: TGTGCCAGCAGTGCCCTGACGGGCTCTGGGGCCAACGTCCTGACTTTC. Translating it yields CASSALTGSGANVLTF. The rearrangement joins TRBV27 to TRBJ2-6; D call uncertain. Germline CDR1 and CDR2: MNHEY and SMNVEV (reference sequence). CDR3 length equals 16 residues. V was shortened by 5 bases and J by 0 bases, with 11 bases between the two germline ends.

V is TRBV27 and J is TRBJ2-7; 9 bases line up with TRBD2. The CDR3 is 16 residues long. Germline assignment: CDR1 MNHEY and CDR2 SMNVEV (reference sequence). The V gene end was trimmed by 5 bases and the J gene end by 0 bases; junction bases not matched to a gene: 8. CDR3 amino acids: CASSRGGGRYSYEQYF. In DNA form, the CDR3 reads TGTGCCAGCAGTCGCGGGGGGGGACGGTACTCCTACGAGCAGTACTTC.

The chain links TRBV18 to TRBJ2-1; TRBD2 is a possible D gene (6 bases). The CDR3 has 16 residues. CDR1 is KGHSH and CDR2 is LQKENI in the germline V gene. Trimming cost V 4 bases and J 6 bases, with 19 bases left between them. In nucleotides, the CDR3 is TGTGCCAGCTCACGCGCCGGGACTTCCAGCATCAATGAGCAGTTCTTC. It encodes CASSRAGTSSINEQFF.

CDR3 residues: CASSETQGNYGYTF. For the CDR3, the DNA is TGTGCCAGCAGTGAAACACAGGGTAACTATGGCTACACCTTC. This chain joins TRBV6-1 and TRBJ1-2; possibly TRBD1 for D (6 bases). The germline V and J ends were trimmed by 2 bases and 1 base, with 8 bases remaining between them. This CDR3 has 14 amino acids. Germline values: CDR1 MNHNS, CDR2 SASEGT.

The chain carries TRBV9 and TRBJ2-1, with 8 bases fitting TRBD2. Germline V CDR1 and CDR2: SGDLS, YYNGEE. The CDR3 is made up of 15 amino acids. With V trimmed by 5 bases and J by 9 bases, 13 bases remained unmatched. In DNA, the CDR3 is TGTGCCAGCAGGGCAGGCTACGGGAGGGCCACTGAGCAGTTCTTC. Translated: CASRAGYGRATEQFF. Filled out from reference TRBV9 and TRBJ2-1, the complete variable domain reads DSGVTQTPKHLITATGQRVTLRCSPRSGDLSVYWYQQSLDQGLQFLIQYYNGEERAKGNILERFSAQQFPDLHSELNLSSLELGDSALYFCASRAGYGRATEQFFGPGTRLTVL.

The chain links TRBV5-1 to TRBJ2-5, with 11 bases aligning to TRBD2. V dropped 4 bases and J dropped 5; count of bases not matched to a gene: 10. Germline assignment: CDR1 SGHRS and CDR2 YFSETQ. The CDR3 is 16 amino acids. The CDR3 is CASSPGLAASGETQYF. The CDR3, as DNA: TGCGCCAGCAGCCCGGGACTAGCGGCATCAGGGGAGACCCAGTACTTC.

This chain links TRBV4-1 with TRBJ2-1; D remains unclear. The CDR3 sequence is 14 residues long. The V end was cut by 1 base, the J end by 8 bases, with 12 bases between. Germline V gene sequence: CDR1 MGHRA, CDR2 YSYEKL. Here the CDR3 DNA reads TGCGCCAGCAGCCAAGTAACAGTCCAGGATGAGCAGTTCTTC. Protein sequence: CASSQVTVQDEQFF.

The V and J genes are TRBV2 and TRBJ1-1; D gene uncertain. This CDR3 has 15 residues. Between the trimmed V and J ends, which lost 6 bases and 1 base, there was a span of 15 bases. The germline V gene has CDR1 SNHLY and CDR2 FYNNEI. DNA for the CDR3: TGTGCCAGCAGGGAGCGTGCACGTTCGAACACTGAAGCTTTCTTT. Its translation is CASRERARSNTEAFF.